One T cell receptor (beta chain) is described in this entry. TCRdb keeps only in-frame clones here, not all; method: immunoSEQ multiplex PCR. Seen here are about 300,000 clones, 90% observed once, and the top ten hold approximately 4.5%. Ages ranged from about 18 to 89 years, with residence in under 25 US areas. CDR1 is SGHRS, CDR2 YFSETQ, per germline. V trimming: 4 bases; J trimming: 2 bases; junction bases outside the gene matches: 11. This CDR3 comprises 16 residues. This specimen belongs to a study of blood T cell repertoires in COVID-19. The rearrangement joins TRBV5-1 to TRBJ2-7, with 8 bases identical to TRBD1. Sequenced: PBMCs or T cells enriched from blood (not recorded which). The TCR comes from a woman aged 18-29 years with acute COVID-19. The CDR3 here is CASSLTFQGAAYEQYF. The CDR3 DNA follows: TGCGCCAGCAGCCTAACCTTTCAGGGGGCCGCCTACGAGCAGTACTTC. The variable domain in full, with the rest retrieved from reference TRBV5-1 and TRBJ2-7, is KAGVTQTPRYLIKTRGQQVTLSCSPISGHRSVSWYQQTPGQGLQFLFEYFSETQRNKGNFPGRFSGRQFSNSRSEMNVSTLELGDSALYLCASSLTFQGAAYEQYFGPGTRLTVT.